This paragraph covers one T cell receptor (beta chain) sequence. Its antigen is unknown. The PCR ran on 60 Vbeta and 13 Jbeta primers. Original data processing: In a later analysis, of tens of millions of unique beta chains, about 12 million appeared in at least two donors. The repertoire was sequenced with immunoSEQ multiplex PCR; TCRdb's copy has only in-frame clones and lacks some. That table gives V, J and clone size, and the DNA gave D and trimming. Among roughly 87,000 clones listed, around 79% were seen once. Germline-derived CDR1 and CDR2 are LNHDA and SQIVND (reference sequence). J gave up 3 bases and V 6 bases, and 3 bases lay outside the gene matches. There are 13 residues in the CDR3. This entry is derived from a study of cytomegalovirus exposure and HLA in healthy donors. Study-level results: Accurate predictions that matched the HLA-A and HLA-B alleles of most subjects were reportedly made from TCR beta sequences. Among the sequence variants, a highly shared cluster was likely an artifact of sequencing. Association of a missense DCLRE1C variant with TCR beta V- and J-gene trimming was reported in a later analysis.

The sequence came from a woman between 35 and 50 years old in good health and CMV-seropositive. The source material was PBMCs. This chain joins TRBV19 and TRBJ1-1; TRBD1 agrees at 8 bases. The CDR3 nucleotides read TGTGCCAGTAGCGACAGGGGAGACACTGAAGCTTTCTTT. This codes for CASSDRGDTEAFF.